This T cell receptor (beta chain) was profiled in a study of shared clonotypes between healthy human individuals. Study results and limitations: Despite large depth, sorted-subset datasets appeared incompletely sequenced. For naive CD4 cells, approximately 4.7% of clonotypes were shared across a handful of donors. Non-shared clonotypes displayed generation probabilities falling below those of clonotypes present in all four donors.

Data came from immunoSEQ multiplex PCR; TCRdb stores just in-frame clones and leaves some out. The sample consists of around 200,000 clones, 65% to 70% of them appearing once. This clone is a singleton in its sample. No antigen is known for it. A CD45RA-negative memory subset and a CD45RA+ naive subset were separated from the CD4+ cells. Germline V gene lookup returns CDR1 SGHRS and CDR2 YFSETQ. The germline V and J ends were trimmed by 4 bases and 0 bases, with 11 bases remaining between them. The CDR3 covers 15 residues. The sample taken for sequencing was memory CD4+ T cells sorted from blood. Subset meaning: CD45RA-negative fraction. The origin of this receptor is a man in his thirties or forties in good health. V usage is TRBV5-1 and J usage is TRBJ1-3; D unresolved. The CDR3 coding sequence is TGCGCCAGCAGCCTGTCTGACTACTCTGGAAACACCATATATTTT. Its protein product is CASSLSDYSGNTIYF.